This T cell receptor beta chain was found in a study of human T cells and chemical hapten exposure (dated by TCRdb to about 2021). Context from the whole study: For sensitization, 2% DPC in acetone was applied to a roughly 2 cm by roughly 2 cm area of upper inner arm skin. Weekly therapeutic DPC doses were additionally applied to the scalp of patients throughout the roughly 25-week study period. Peripheral blood TCR repertoire changes were tracked in vivo in alopecia patients during primary and secondary sensitization to the hapten diphenylcyclopropenone (DPC). About 28 alopecia patients gave blood for TCR sequencing at one to four time points (pre-sensitization, 2, 6 and 24 weeks). The libraries were sequenced as a pool, and the TCR yield per sample differed mostly because of small variations in library volumes within the pool. Blood samples were taken from patients before sensitization (week 0) and then at 2, 6 and about 24 weeks after DPC sensitization. Patch testing was done on the upper back using Finn chambers containing 0.01% DPC, and results were scored after 6 days according to International Contact Dermatitis Research Group standards. The patient cohort, mostly female, included alopecia areata with under or over 50% scalp involvement, alopecia totalis and alopecia universalis. Broad study findings and their caveats: Repeated subsampling changed both the strength of the expansion versus patch-test correlation and the threshold at which that correlation became significant. No change with DPC sensitization was found in the number of TCRs above 1 in 1000 frequency, and no evidence of global repertoire structure alterations was found. Patch test score was positively correlated with the number of PT1 expanded TCRs, with significance at thresholds 8, 16 and 32 but not at 4. Significantly more large CDR3 similarity clusters were formed by expanded TCRs than by pre-sensitization or healthy control sets, consistent with antigen-driven responses. Because all patients had alopecia, a presumed autoimmune disease, the immune response of the patients might differ from that of healthy individuals.

Sequences SEHNR (CDR1) and FQNEAQ (CDR2) are obtained from the germline V gene (reference sequence). Including the terminal cysteine and phenylalanine, the CDR3 comprises 14 residues. The entry retains the CDR3 DNA only, 42 bases that are in frame from base 1. Relative to germline, V is 5 bases shorter and J is 5 bases shorter, with 15 bases between their ends. Libraries were prepared through RACE. The sequencer was a NextSeq 500. Library preparation attached unique molecular identifiers to individual cDNA molecules for quantitative, reproducible TCR counting. From each blood RNA sample, both TCR alpha and TCR beta chains were sequenced. Turning to the authors' computational methods: A median of about 89,000 TCRs per sample was observed, with a range of about 20,000 to 700,000. The Decombinator software suite was used to annotate V, J and CDR3 in the TCR reads. Every sample was subsampled to the same number of TCRs (28,000) for the PS versus PT1 abundance plots. Expanded TCRs were defined as absent before sensitization and observed at least eight times at the 2-week time point. TCRdb reworked the public reads: Q25 trimming with fastp, MiXCR clone assembly, productive beta chains retained. Each CDR3 protein gets just one entry, which takes the most common genes and DNA from the rows behind it. The V and J calls here are based on TCRdb, not the publication. For this sample the table gives tens of thousands of distinct CDR3 sequences, of which roughly 15% were detected only once. The ten largest clones add up to roughly 4.8% of the sample.

Comment on this clonotype: The antigen it binds to is not known. Base-call qualities are not available, and no considerably larger clone is one nucleotide away.

This specimen's time point label, per the study, means: pre-sensitization, week 0. Taken with the paper, the label for treatment or condition translates to: therapeutic diphenylcyclopropenone sensitization with weekly scalp DPC. At each patch-test visit, blood was drawn before the patch test was applied. Patients were considered eligible if aged 18 to 70, diagnosed with alopecia and deemed suitable for DPC therapy, and patients were excluded if pregnant. Total RNA was extracted from unfractionated whole blood collected in Tempus Blood RNA tubes. This clonotype originated in a woman between 50 and 59 years old with alopecia areata. Some clones in this sample may be carry-over from other donors' samples. The material sequenced was whole blood, taken in connection with sensitization to the hapten diphenylcyclopropenone (DPC). Here the chain combines TRBV7-9 and TRBJ2-5; a tentative D call is TRBD2 (6 bases match). The CDR3 corresponds to CASSLGSGRETQYF. The bases read TGTGCCAGCAGCCTTGGTAGCGGTCGGGAGACCCAGTACTTC. Supplemented by the reference TRBV7-9 and TRBJ2-5 proteins around the CDR3, the complete variable domain is DTGVSQNPRHKITKRGQNVTFRCDPISEHNRLYWYRQTLGQGPEFLTYFQNEAQLEKSRLLSDRFSAERPKGSFSTLEIQRTEQGDSAMYLCASSLGSGRETQYFGPGTRLLVL.